The sequence of this TCR beta chain was determined in a study of blood T cells in healthy people across ages. Germline CDR1 is DFQATT and CDR2 is SNEGSKA (reference sequence). CDR3 length: 16 amino acids. V was pared by 3 bases and J by 0 bases, with 15 bases between. A sample-barcoded 5' primer and a J-beta primer mix were used in a second PCR of roughly 7 to 12 cycles. MiXCR was run by TCRdb on the 5' RACE reads, yielding one entry per CDR3 protein. The repertoire holds around 800,000 distinct CDR3 sequences, with around 50% as singletons. The V call is TRBV20-1, the J call TRBJ2-1; D may match TRBD1 or TRBD2 (5 bases each). The sequence derives from a man at least 80 years old in good health. The sequencing input was blood. In nucleotides, the CDR3 is TGCAGTGCTAGGGCCACCTGGGGGAGCTCCTACAATGAGCAGTTCTTC. Amino acid sequence: CSARATWGSSYNEQFF.